This T cell receptor (beta chain) was obtained from a study of blood T cell repertoires in COVID-19. Authors' processing steps: From reference gene primer amplification, estimates of nucleated cell counts were derived. The data were produced by immunoSEQ multiplex PCR, yet TCRdb's version contains in-frame clones alone and is incomplete. V, J and clone size are taken as reported in that table, and D and trimming were inferred from the DNA itself. The repertoire holds under 200,000 clones, with around nine tenths as singletons. As concerns this clone: This CDR3 is also generated by other DNA sequences in the sample.

The germline CDR1 and CDR2 sequences are MDHEN and SYDVKM. This CDR3 has 13 residues. The ends lost 8 bases at V and 1 base at J; junction bases unmatched: 1. Sequenced input: peripheral blood. V usage is TRBV28 and J usage is TRBJ2-5, with TRBD1 identical over 10 bases. This clonotype originated in a man aged 50 to 59 with acute or convalescent COVID-19. The CDR3 sequence: CASRTGGQETQYF. The CDR3 region has the DNA TGTGCCAGCCGGACAGGGGGCCAAGAGACCCAGTACTTC. The variable domain in full, completed from reference TRBV28 and TRBJ2-5, reads DVKVTQSSRYLVKRTGEKVFLECVQDMDHENMFWYRQDPGLGLRLIYFSYDVKMKEKGDIPEGYSVSREKKERFSLILESASTNQTSMYLCASRTGGQETQYFGPGTRLLVL.